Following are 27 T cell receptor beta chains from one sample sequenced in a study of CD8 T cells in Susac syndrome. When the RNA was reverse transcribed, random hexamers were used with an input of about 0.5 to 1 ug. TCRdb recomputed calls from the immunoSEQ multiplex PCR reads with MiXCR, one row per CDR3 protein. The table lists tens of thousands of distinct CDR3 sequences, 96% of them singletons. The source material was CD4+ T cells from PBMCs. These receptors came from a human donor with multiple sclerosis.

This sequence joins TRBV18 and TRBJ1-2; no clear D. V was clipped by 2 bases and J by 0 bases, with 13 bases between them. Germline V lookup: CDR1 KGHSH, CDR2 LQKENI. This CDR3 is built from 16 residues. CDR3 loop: CASSPYSWLPNYGYTF. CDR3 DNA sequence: TGTGCCAGCTCACCATACTCTTGGCTACCTAACTATGGCTACACCTTC. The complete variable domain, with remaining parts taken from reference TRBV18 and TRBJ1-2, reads NAGVMQNPRHLVRRRGQEARLRCSPMKGHSHVYWYRQLPEEGLKFMVYLQKENIIDESGMPKERFSAEFPKEGPSILRIQQVVRGDSAAYFCASSPYSWLPNYGYTFGSGTRLTVV.

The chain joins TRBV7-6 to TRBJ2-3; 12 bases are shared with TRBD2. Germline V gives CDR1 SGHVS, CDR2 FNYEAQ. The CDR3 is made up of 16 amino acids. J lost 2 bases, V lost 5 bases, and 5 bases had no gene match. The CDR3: CASSPGLAGTTDTQYF. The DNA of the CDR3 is TGTGCCAGCAGCCCAGGACTAGCGGGAACCACAGATACGCAGTATTTT.

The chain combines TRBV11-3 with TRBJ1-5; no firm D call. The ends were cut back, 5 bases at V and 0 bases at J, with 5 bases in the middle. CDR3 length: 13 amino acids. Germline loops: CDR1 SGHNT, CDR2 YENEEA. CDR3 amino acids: CASSMYSNQPQHF. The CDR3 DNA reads TGTGCCAGCAGCATGTATAGCAATCAGCCCCAGCATTTT.

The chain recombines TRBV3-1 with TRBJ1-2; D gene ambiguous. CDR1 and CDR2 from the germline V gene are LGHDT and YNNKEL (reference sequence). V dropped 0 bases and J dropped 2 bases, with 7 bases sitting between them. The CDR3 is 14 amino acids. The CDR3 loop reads CASSQDLGNYGYTF. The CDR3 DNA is TGTGCCAGCAGCCAAGATCTCGGGAACTATGGCTACACCTTC.

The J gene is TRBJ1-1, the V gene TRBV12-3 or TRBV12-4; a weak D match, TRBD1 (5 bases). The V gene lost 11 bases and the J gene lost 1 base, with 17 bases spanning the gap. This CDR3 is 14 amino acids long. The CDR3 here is CAAQEGSPNTEAFF. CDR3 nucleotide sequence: TGTGCCGCGCAGGAGGGGTCCCCGAACACTGAAGCTTTCTTT.

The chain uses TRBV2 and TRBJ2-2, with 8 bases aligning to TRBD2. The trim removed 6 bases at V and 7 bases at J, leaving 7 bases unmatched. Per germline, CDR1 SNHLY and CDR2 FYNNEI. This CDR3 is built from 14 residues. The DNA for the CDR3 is TGTGCCAGCAGAGGACTAGCTAGGGTCGGGGAGCTGTTTTTT. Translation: CASRGLARVGELFF.

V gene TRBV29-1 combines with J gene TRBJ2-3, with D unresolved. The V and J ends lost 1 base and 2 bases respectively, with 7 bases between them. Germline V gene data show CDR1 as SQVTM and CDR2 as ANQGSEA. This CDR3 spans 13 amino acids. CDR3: CSVEVNPTDTQYF. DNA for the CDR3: TGCAGCGTTGAAGTTAACCCCACAGATACGCAGTATTTT.

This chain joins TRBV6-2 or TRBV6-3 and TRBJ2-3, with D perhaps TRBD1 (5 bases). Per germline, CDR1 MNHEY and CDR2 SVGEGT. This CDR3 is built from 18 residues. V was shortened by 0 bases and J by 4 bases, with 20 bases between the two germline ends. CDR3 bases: TGTGCCAGCAGTTACTCGATAGGAAACAGTAGGGGCGCAGATACGCAGTATTTT. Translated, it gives CASSYSIGNSRGADTQYF.

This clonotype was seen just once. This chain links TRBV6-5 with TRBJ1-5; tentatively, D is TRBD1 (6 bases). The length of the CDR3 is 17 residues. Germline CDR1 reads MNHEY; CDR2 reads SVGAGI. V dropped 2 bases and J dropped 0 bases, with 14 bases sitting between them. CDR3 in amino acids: CASSYLSDSYSNQPQHF. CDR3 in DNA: TGTGCCAGCAGTTACCTTTCGGACAGCTATAGCAATCAGCCCCAGCATTTT.

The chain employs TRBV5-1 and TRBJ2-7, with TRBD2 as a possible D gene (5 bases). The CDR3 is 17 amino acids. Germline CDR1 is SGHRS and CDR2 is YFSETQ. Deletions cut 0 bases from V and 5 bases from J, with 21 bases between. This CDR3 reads CASSLGNWRTPRDEQYF. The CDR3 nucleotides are TGCGCCAGCAGCTTGGGGAATTGGAGGACCCCTCGGGACGAGCAGTACTTC. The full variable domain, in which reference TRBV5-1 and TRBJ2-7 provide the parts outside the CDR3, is KAGVTQTPRYLIKTRGQQVTLSCSPISGHRSVSWYQQTPGQGLQFLFEYFSETQRNKGNFPGRFSGRQFSNSRSEMNVSTLELGDSALYLCASSLGNWRTPRDEQYFGPGTRLTVT.

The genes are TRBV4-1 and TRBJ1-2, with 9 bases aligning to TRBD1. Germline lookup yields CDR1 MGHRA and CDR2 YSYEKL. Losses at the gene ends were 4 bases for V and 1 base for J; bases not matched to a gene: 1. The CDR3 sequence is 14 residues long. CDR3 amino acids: CASSRDRVNYGYTF. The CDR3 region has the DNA TGCGCCAGCAGCCGGGACAGGGTTAACTATGGCTACACCTTC.

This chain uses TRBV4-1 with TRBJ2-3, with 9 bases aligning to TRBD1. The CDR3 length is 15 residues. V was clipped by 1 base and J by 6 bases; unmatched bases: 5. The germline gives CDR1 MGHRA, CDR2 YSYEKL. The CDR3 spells CASSQVGTGPDTQYF. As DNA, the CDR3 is TGCGCCAGCAGCCAAGTAGGGACAGGGCCCGATACGCAGTATTTT.

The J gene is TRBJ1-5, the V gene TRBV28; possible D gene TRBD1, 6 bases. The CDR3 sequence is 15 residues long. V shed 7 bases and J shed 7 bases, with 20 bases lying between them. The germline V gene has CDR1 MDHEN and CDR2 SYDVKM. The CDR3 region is CASNTRQGRGQPQHF. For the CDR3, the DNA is TGTGCCAGCAATACTAGGCAGGGGAGAGGACAGCCCCAGCATTTT. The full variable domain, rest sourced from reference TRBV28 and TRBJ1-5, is DVKVTQSSRYLVKRTGEKVFLECVQDMDHENMFWYRQDPGLGLRLIYFSYDVKMKEKGDIPEGYSVSREKKERFSLILESASTNQTSMYLCASNTRQGRGQPQHFGDGTRLSIL.

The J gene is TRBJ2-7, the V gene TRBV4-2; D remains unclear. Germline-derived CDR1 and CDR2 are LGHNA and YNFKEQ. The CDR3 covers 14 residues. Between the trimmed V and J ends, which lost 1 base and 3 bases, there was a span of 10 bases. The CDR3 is CASSQGVQNYEQYF. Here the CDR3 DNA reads TGTGCCAGCAGCCAAGGGGTACAAAACTACGAGCAGTACTTC.

CDR3 DNA sequence: TGCGCCAGCAGCCTGGGTGGGTCTCTAGAGACCCAGTACTTC. It translates to CASSLGGSLETQYF. The chain links TRBV5-1 to TRBJ2-5; D unresolved. The V and J ends lost 4 bases and 4 bases respectively, with 14 bases between them. The length of the CDR3 is 14 residues. The germline CDR1 and CDR2 sequences are SGHRS and YFSETQ. The full variable domain, its missing parts supplied by reference TRBV5-1 and TRBJ2-5, is KAGVTQTPRYLIKTRGQQVTLSCSPISGHRSVSWYQQTPGQGLQFLFEYFSETQRNKGNFPGRFSGRQFSNSRSEMNVSTLELGDSALYLCASSLGGSLETQYFGPGTRLLVL.

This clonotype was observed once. CDR3: CASSGAGSNQPQHF. CDR3 nucleotide sequence: TGTGCCAGCAGCGGTGCAGGTTCCAATCAGCCCCAGCATTTT. The rearrangement links TRBV6-5 to TRBJ1-5; D remains unclear. Germline loops: CDR1 MNHEY, CDR2 SVGAGI. This CDR3 has 14 residues. Trimming cost V 6 bases and J 3 bases, with 12 bases left between them.

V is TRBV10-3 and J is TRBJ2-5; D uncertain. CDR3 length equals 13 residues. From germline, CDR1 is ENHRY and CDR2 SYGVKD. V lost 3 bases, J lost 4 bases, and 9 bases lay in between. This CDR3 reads CAISDRLGETQYF. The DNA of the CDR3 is TGTGCCATCAGTGATCGGCTCGGAGAGACCCAGTACTTC.

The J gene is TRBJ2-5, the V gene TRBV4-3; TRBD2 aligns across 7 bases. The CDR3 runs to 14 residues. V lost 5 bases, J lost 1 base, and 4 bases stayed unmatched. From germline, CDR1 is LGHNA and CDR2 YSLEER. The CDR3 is CASSSWTSQETQYF. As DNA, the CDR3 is TGCGCCAGCAGCTCCTGGACTAGCCAAGAGACCCAGTACTTC.

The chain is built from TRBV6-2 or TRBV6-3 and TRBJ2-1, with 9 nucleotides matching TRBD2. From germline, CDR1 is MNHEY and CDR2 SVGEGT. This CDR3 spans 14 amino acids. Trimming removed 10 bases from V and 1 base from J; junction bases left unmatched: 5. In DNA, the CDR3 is TGTGCCATCACCAGCGGGGGGTCCTACAATGAGCAGTTCTTC. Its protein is CAITSGGSYNEQFF.

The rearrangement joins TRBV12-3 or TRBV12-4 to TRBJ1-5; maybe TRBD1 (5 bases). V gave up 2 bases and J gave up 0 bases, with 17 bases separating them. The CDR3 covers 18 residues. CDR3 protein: CASSLFLRGINSNQPQHF. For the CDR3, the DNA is TGTGCCAGCAGTTTATTCCTGAGGGGAATCAATAGCAATCAGCCCCAGCATTTT.

The CDR3 sequence is CASRRLAGGIDTQYF. CDR3 nucleotide sequence: TGTGCCAGCAGGAGACTAGCGGGGGGCATAGATACGCAGTATTTT. The J gene is TRBJ2-3, the V gene TRBV2; 13 bases fit TRBD2. The CDR3 spans 15 residues. Germline V gene lookup returns CDR1 SNHLY and CDR2 FYNNEI. Unmatched junction bases numbered 5, after V lost 6 bases and J lost 5 bases.

CDR3 in DNA: TGTGCCAGCAGCCCGCTACCCCGTGGACAACTTCCGAACTATGGCTACACCTTC. This gives the protein CASSPLPRGQLPNYGYTF. The chain combines TRBV11-2 with TRBJ1-2; TRBD1 is a possible D gene (5 bases). V was shortened by 5 bases and J by 2 bases, with 24 bases between the two germline ends. CDR3 length: 18 residues. Germline-derived CDR1 and CDR2 are SGHAT and FQNNGV.

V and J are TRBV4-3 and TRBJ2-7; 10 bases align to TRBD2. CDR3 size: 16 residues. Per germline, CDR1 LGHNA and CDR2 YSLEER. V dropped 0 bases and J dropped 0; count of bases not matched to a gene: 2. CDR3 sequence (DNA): TGCGCCAGCAGCCAAGATCTAGCGGGGGCCTCCTACGAGCAGTACTTC. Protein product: CASSQDLAGASYEQYF.

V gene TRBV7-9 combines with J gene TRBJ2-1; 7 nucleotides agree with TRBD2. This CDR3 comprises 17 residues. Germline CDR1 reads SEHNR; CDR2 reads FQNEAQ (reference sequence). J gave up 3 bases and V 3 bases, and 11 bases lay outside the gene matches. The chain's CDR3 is CASSFPRLSGDYNEQFF. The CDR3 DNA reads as TGTGCCAGCAGCTTCCCCCGCCTGAGCGGGGACTACAATGAGCAGTTCTTC.

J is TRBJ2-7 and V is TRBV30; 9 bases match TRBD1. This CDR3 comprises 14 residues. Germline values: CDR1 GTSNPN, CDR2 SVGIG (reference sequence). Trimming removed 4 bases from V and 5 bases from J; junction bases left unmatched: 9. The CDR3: CAWTTGTGNNEQYF. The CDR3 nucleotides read TGTGCCTGGACCACCGGGACAGGGAACAACGAGCAGTACTTC.

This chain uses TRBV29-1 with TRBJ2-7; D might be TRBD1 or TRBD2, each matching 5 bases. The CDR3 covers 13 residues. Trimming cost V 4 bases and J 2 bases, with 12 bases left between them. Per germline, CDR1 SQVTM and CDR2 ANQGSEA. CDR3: CSVASGAPYEQYF. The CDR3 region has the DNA TGCAGCGTTGCATCCGGGGCCCCCTACGAGCAGTACTTC.

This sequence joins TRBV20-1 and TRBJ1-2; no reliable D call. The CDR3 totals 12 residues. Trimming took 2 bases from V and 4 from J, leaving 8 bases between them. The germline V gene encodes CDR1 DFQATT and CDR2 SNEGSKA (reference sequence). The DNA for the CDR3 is TGCAGTGCTAGACACACCTCCTATGGCTACACCTTC. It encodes CSARHTSYGYTF.